The 31 T cell receptor beta chains presented below share a single source sample, sequenced in a study of blood T cells in healthy people across ages. Alongside a J-beta primer mix, a sample-barcoded 5' primer served in a second PCR lasting 7 to 11 cycles. TCRdb processed the 5' RACE reads anew with MiXCR; each CDR3 protein has one entry. The sample shows approximately 600,000 distinct CDR3 sequences, 58% of them seen only once. Specimen: blood. Source of these receptors: a man in his sixties in good health.

There are a few counts of this clonotype. V and J are TRBV12-3 or TRBV12-4 and TRBJ2-3, with D possibly TRBD2 on 6 matching bases. Trimming cost V 2 bases and J 1 base, with 10 bases left between them. The CDR3 has 15 residues. The CDR3 loop reads CASSLWGGGTDTQYF. In DNA, the CDR3 is TGTGCCAGCAGTTTATGGGGCGGGGGCACAGATACGCAGTATTTT.

This clonotype occurred a few times. DNA of the CDR3: TGCGCCAGCAGCTCGACTAGCGGGGATAGGAATGAGCAGTTCTTC. Translated: CASSSTSGDRNEQFF. V usage is TRBV5-1 and J usage is TRBJ2-1, with 11 bases lining up with TRBD2. The germline V gene encodes CDR1 SGHRS and CDR2 YFSETQ. This CDR3 spans 15 amino acids. Unmatched junction bases numbered 6, after V lost 3 bases and J lost 7 bases. Based on the CDR3 plus reference TRBV5-1 and TRBJ2-1, the full variable domain is KAGVTQTPRYLIKTRGQQVTLSCSPISGHRSVSWYQQTPGQGLQFLFEYFSETQRNKGNFPGRFSGRQFSNSRSEMNVSTLELGDSALYLCASSSTSGDRNEQFFGPGTRLTVL.

A few counts support this clonotype. The V gene is TRBV2, the J gene TRBJ1-6, with a weak D call TRBD1 (5 bases). Germline V gene sequence: CDR1 SNHLY, CDR2 FYNNEI. CDR3 length: 15 amino acids. With 6 bases removed from V and 9 bases from J, the gap between germline ends came to 18 bases. The chain's CDR3 is CASSRARGWGSPLHF. Written as DNA, the CDR3 is TGTGCCAGCAGCCGGGCGAGGGGCTGGGGTTCACCCCTCCACTTT.

V is TRBV4-1 and J is TRBJ2-7, with unresolved D. Trimming removed 2 bases from V and 4 bases from J, with 9 bases in between. The V gene's germline CDR1 is MGHRA and CDR2 YSYEKL. The CDR3 has 13 residues. The CDR3 DNA follows: TGCGCCAGCAGCCAACTAGTTTCTTACGAGCAGTACTTC. As protein: CASSQLVSYEQYF.

The sample holds many counts of this clonotype. The gene calls are TRBV7-2 and TRBJ2-7, with 10 bases matching TRBD2. This CDR3 has 14 amino acids. V trimming: 2 bases; J trimming: 6 bases; junction bases outside the gene matches: 4. Germline lookup yields CDR1 SGHTA and CDR2 FQGNSA. The CDR3 coding sequence is TGTGCCAGCAGCTTACTAGCGGGGGCGGTCGAGCAGTACTTC. Its protein is CASSLLAGAVEQYF. The full variable domain, rest sourced from reference TRBV7-2 and TRBJ2-7, is GAGVSQSPSNKVTEKGKDVELRCDPISGHTALYWYRQSLGQGLEFLIYFQGNSAPDKSGLPSDRFSAERTGGSVSTLTIQRTQQEDSAVYLCASSLLAGAVEQYFGPGTRLTVT.

This clonotype was counted only a few times. The chain combines TRBV4-1 with TRBJ2-7; TRBD1 is a possible D gene (6 bases). The germline CDR1 and CDR2 sequences are MGHRA and YSYEKL. V was clipped by 1 base and J by 1 base, with 11 bases between them. CDR3 length: 15 residues. This CDR3 is CASSQGSGHSYEQYF. The CDR3, as DNA: TGCGCCAGCAGCCAAGGATCGGGACATTCCTACGAGCAGTACTTC.

This clonotype was detected a few times. The chain uses TRBV5-1 and TRBJ2-1; D not certain. Between the trimmed V and J ends, which lost 2 bases and 2 bases, there was a span of 11 bases. Germline V gives CDR1 SGHRS, CDR2 YFSETQ. CDR3 length: 15 residues. In DNA form, the CDR3 reads TGCGCCAGCAGCTTAAACCTAAACCCCTACAATGAGCAGTTCTTC. It encodes CASSLNLNPYNEQFF.

The chain joins TRBV10-3 to TRBJ2-3; D gene uncertain. The germline V gene has CDR1 ENHRY and CDR2 SYGVKD. V lost 6 bases to trimming and J lost 0 bases, with 7 bases between them. The CDR3 loop spans 13 amino acids. The CDR3 reads CAIRDPSTDTQYF. The CDR3 DNA reads as TGTGCCATCAGGGACCCGAGCACAGATACGCAGTATTTT.

V gene TRBV7-2 combines with J gene TRBJ1-2; D may be TRBD1 (6 bases). The V and J ends lost 5 bases and 4 bases respectively, with 17 bases between them. Germline V CDR1 and CDR2: SGHTA, FQGNSA. The CDR3 is 15 amino acids. For the CDR3, the DNA is TGTGCCAGCAGCCGTCGGGGGGGGCAACTCTATGGCTACACCTTC. Translation: CASSRRGGQLYGYTF.

This clonotype occurred a few times. The gene calls are TRBV5-5 and TRBJ2-7, with D perhaps matching TRBD1 (6 bases). CDR1 is SGHKS and CDR2 is YYEKEE in the germline V gene (reference sequence). The CDR3 is 12 residues long. V was shortened by 7 bases and J by 3 bases, with 11 bases between the two germline ends. The CDR3 here is CASRTGNYEQYF. CDR3 coding DNA: TGTGCCAGCCGCACAGGGAACTACGAGCAGTACTTC.

This CDR3 reads CASSQDRGVSYEQYF. CDR3 sequence (DNA): TGCGCCAGCAGCCAAGATCGGGGGGTCTCCTACGAGCAGTACTTC. V usage is TRBV4-1 and J usage is TRBJ2-7; 7 positions agree with TRBD2. Germline-derived CDR1 and CDR2 are MGHRA and YSYEKL. This CDR3 has 15 amino acids. V lost 0 bases to trimming and J lost 0 bases; unmatched junction nucleotides: 2.

This chain links TRBV6-2 or TRBV6-3 with TRBJ2-4, with 7 bases lining up with TRBD1. J gave up 2 bases and V 6 bases, and 4 bases lay outside the gene matches. The CDR3 consists of 14 residues. The germline gives CDR1 MNHEY, CDR2 SVGEGT. CDR3 sequence: CASSSGGSKNIQYF. CDR3 DNA sequence: TGTGCCAGCAGCTCAGGGGGTTCCAAAAACATTCAGTACTTC.

This clonotype was seen only once. The V and J genes are TRBV20-1 and TRBJ1-1; D unresolved. V shed 0 bases and J shed 6 bases, with 17 bases lying between them. CDR1 and CDR2 (germline): DFQATT, SNEGSKA (reference sequence). The CDR3 is 15 amino acids. CDR3 in DNA: TGCAGTGCTAGAGATCTTGAGGCTACCGTCGCTGAAGCTTTCTTT. The encoded protein is CSARDLEATVAEAFF.

This rearrangement joins TRBV5-1 to TRBJ2-5, with 8 bases aligning to TRBD1. V was pared by 0 bases and J by 4 bases, with 5 bases of the junction left unmatched. Germline CDR1 SGHRS, CDR2 YFSETQ. This CDR3 comprises 15 residues. CDR3 nucleotide sequence: TGCGCCAGCAGCTTGGTCAGGGGGCGTTCAGAGACCCAGTACTTC. Its protein product is CASSLVRGRSETQYF.

V is TRBV20-1 and J is TRBJ1-5, with D perhaps matching TRBD1 (6 bases). V lost 2 bases and J lost 5, with 13 bases in between. The CDR3 sequence is 14 residues long. From germline, CDR1 is DFQATT and CDR2 SNEGSKA (reference sequence). The CDR3 DNA is TGCAGTGCTAGACGACAGGCCCTCTATCAGCCCCAGCATTTT. Amino acid sequence: CSARRQALYQPQHF.

This clonotype has more than one count but fewer than ten. J is TRBJ1-4 and V is TRBV21-1; the table names TRBD1, a call not compared with the DNA. TRBV21-1 is a listed pseudogene. The CDR3 consists of 16 residues. The CDR3 nucleotides are TGTGCCAGCAGCAAAGGCGTCGGGGGCACTAATGAAAAACTGTTTTTT. This encodes CASSKGVGGTNEKLFF.

The chain has TRBV24-1 and TRBJ2-5; TRBD1 is a possible D gene (6 bases). The J call may be faulty, since TRBJ2-7 better matches the DNA end. The CDR3 length is 12 residues. The germline V gene has CDR1 KGHDR and CDR2 SFDVKD. The CDR3 nucleotides are TGTGCCACCAGAGGGGACAACTACGAGCAGTACTTC. It encodes CATRGDNYEQYF.

The rearrangement joins TRBV12-3 or TRBV12-4 to TRBJ1-2, with 7 bases fitting TRBD1. The CDR3 loop spans 13 amino acids. V was pared by 4 bases and J by 7 bases, with 6 bases of the junction left unmatched. This CDR3 is CASSWGTVSGYTF. The DNA for the CDR3 is TGTGCCAGCAGTTGGGGGACAGTCAGTGGCTACACCTTC.

J is TRBJ2-5 and V is TRBV7-9; D gene ambiguous. Germline V lookup: CDR1 SEHNR, CDR2 FQNEAQ (reference sequence). CDR3 size: 13 residues. Trimming removed 4 bases at V and 2 bases at J, with 8 bases between. As DNA, the CDR3 is TGTGCCAGCAGCTCTAAAGGACAAGAGACCCAGTACTTC. It is translated as CASSSKGQETQYF.

This clonotype appeared a few times. CDR3 sequence (DNA): TGTGCCAGCAGGGGGGACAGGGAGGGCGAGCAGTACTTC. It codes for CASRGDREGEQYF. V and J are TRBV25-1 and TRBJ2-7; 9 bases map to TRBD1. The CDR3 covers 13 residues. Looked up from germline, CDR1 is MGHDK and CDR2 is SYGVNS. V was pared by 6 bases and J by 6 bases, with 6 bases of the junction left unmatched.

V usage is TRBV12-3 or TRBV12-4 and J usage is TRBJ1-4; weak D call: TRBD1 (6 bases). The V and J ends lost 6 bases and 6 bases respectively, with 20 bases between them. The CDR3 loop spans 16 amino acids. CDR3 DNA sequence: TGTGCCAGCAGACAGGGACGGGGATCGAGATATGAAAAACTGTTTTTT. It translates to CASRQGRGSRYEKLFF.

This clonotype turned up a few times. This chain uses TRBV7-2 with TRBJ2-1, with D hard to call. The CDR3 length is 12 residues. Trimming shortened V by 3 bases and J by 6 bases, and 6 bases separated the two germline ends. The germline V gene encodes CDR1 SGHTA and CDR2 FQGNSA. DNA of the CDR3: TGTGCCAGCAGCTTCTTTCCCAATGAGCAGTTCTTC. This translates into CASSFFPNEQFF.

About this clonotype itself: Its ends do not fully match the called genes, so a read error is possible. V is TRBV6-6 and J is TRBJ2-3, with D unresolved. This CDR3 region has 15 residues. CDR1 is MNHNY and CDR2 is SVGAGI in the germline V gene (reference sequence). The CDR3 spells CAGSYGRTATDTQYF. The CDR3 coding sequence is TGTGCCGGCAGTTACGGCAGAACCGCCACAGATACGCAGTATTTT.

This rearrangement joins TRBV27 to TRBJ2-3; no firm D call. Looked up from germline, CDR1 is MNHEY and CDR2 is SMNVEV (reference sequence). The CDR3 contains 15 residues. With 7 bases removed from V and 1 base from J, the gap between germline ends came to 15 bases. CDR3 region: CASTPAPWGTDTQYF. DNA for the CDR3: TGTGCCAGCACCCCAGCTCCCTGGGGCACAGATACGCAGTATTTT.

The rearrangement uses TRBV5-1 and TRBJ2-3; tentative D call: TRBD1 (5 bases). Trimming removed 5 bases at V and 0 bases at J, with 10 bases between. Germline V gene data show CDR1 as SGHRS and CDR2 as YFSETQ. The CDR3 is made up of 14 amino acids. The CDR3 protein is CASSMQGSTDTQYF. CDR3 sequence (DNA): TGCGCCAGCAGTATGCAGGGTAGCACAGATACGCAGTATTTT.

V is TRBV10-3 and J is TRBJ2-1; possibly TRBD2 for D (6 bases). The CDR3 contains 16 residues. Germline lookup yields CDR1 ENHRY and CDR2 SYGVKD. Trimming shortened V by 8 bases and J by 3 bases, and 20 bases separated the two germline ends. The DNA for the CDR3 is TGTGCCATCGGTCGCGCGAACGGGGGAGGCTACAATGAGCAGTTCTTC. This encodes CAIGRANGGGYNEQFF.

The gene calls are TRBV3-1 and TRBJ1-1; perhaps TRBD1 as D (6 bases). The CDR3 length is 15 residues. Germline V gene lookup returns CDR1 LGHDT and CDR2 YNNKEL (reference sequence). Trimming stripped 1 base from V and 5 bases from J, with 14 bases between. The CDR3 reads CASSQVVSGATEAFF. In DNA form, the CDR3 reads TGTGCCAGCAGCCAAGTGGTTTCGGGGGCGACTGAAGCTTTCTTT.

The table lists this clonotype with a few counts. V usage is TRBV28 and J usage is TRBJ2-5, with D tentatively TRBD1 or TRBD2 (6 bases each). Trimming shortened V by 2 bases and J by 5 bases, and 15 bases separated the two germline ends. From germline, CDR1 is MDHEN and CDR2 SYDVKM. CDR3 length equals 15 residues. The CDR3 DNA reads TGTGCCAGCAGTTTAGGCCGGGGGCGCGGGGAGACCCAGTACTTC. This sequence encodes CASSLGRGRGETQYF.

The chain carries TRBV5-8 and TRBJ2-1; D not resolved. Between the trimmed V and J ends, which lost 2 bases and 3 bases, there was a span of 9 bases. This CDR3 has 14 amino acids. Germline lookup yields CDR1 SGHTS and CDR2 YDEGEE. The CDR3 DNA sequence: TGTGCCAGCAGCTTTTACCGTAACTACAATGAGCAGTTCTTC. Its protein product is CASSFYRNYNEQFF.

The table lists this clonotype with a few counts. The chain carries TRBV21-1 and TRBJ1-2; whether TRBD1, the table's D call, matches the DNA was not checked. TRBV21-1 is given as a pseudogene. This CDR3 has 15 amino acids. CDR3 in DNA: TGTGCCAGCTCTAGATGGCAGGGGGTTGGCTATGGCTACACCTTC. Translated: CASSRWQGVGYGYTF.

Concerning this clonotype: A junction boundary mismatches the germline segment, possibly from a read error. This rearrangement joins TRBV7-8 to TRBJ2-3; no clear D. The CDR3 runs 13 residues. CDR1 and CDR2 from the germline V gene are SGHVS and FQNEAQ. The CDR3 here is CASSACSTDTQYF. For the CDR3, the DNA is TGTGCCAGCAGCGCCTGCAGCACTGATACGCAGTATTTT.